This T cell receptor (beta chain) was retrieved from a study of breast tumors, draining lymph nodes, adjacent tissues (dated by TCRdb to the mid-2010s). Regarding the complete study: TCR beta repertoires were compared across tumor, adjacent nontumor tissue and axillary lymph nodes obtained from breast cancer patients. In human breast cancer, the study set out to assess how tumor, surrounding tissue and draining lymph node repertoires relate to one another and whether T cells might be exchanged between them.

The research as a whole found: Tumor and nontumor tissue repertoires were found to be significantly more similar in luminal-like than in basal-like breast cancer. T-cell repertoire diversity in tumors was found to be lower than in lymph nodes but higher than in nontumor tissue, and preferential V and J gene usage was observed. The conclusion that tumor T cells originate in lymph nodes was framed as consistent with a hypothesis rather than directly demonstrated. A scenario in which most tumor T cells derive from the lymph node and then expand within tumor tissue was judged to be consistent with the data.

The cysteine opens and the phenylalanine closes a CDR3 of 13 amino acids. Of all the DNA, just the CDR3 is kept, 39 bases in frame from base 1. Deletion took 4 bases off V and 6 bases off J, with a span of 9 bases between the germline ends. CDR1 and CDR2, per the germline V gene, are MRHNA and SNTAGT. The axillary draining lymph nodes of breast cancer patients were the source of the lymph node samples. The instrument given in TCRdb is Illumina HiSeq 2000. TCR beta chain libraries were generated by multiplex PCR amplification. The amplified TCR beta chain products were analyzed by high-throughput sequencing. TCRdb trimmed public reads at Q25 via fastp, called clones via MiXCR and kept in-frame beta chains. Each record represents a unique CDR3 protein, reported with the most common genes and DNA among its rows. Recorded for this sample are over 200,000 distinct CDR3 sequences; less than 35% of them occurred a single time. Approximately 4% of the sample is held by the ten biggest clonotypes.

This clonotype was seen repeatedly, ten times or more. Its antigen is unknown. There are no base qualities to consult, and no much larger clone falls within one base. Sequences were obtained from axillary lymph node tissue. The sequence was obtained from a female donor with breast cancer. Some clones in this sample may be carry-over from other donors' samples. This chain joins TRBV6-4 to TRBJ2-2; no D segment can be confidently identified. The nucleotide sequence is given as TGTGCCAGCAGTGCCCTGTACGCCGGGGAGCTGTTTTTT. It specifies CASSALYAGELFF.